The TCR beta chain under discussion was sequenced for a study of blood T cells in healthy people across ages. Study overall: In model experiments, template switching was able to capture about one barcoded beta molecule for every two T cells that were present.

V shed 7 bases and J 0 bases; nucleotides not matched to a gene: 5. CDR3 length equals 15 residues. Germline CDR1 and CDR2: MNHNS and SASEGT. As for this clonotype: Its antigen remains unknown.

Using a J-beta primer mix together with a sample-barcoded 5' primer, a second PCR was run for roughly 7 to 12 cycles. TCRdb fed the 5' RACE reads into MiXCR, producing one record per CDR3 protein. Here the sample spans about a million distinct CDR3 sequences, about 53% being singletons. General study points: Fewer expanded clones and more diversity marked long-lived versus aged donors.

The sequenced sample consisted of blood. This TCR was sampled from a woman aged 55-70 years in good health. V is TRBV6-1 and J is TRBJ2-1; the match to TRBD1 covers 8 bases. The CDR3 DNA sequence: TGTGCCAGCATAACTGACAGGGGCTCCTACAATGAGCAGTTCTTC. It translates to CASITDRGSYNEQFF.